The entry that follows covers one TCR beta chain sequence. Treatment indicated: roughly 18 received Ad26.COV2.S at low or high dose, single or two shots; roughly five received placebo; per-sample allocation not given. Collection of samples fell on day 63 after the first vaccine or placebo injection. Spike of the Wuhan-strain SARS-CoV-2 was expressed by an Ad26 vector, which formed the vaccine. This specimen comes from a study of Ad26.COV2.S vaccination and SARS-CoV-2 variants. In the study overall: Donor was in the COV1001 Ad26.COV2.S trial arm.

Profiled with immunoSEQ multiplex PCR; TCRdb holds only in-frame clones, not every one. This table holds around 350,000 clones, around 83% found once. The germline CDR1 and CDR2 sequences are LNHDA and SQIVND (reference sequence). V was clipped by 3 bases and J by 3 bases; unmatched bases: 6. This CDR3 is 16 amino acids long. This receptor was obtained from a person between 18 and 60 years old who received the Ad26.COV2.S COVID-19 vaccine or a placebo. The input for sequencing was peripheral blood, taken in a trial of Ad26.COV2.S vaccine versus placebo. The chain joins TRBV19 to TRBJ2-3; TRBD1 matches at 10 bases. The CDR3 DNA sequence: TGTGCCAGTAGTATGGCCCGGACAGGGGGAACAGATACGCAGTATTTT. Translating gives CASSMARTGGTDTQYF. Together with reference TRBV19 and TRBJ2-3, the CDR3 gives the full variable domain: DGGITQSPKYLFRKEGQNVTLSCEQNLNHDAMYWYRQDPGQGLRLIYYSQIVNDFQKGDIAEGYSVSREKKESFPLTVTSAQKNPTAFYLCASSMARTGGTDTQYFGPGTRLTVL.